This record covers a single T cell receptor beta chain. TCRdb's copy holds only in-frame clones and misses some; the assay was immunoSEQ multiplex PCR. The sample gives 2 million to 2.5 million clones, 80% to 95% of which show up once; 0.39% is in the top ten. Only Caucasian adults living in Nashville, Tennessee served as donors. Germline V gene data show CDR1 as MNHNY and CDR2 as SVGAGI (reference sequence). The CDR3 length is 15 residues. V was cut by 6 bases and J by 0 bases, with 12 bases left in between. This sample was taken from a study of shared clonotypes between healthy human individuals. J is TRBJ2-1 and V is TRBV6-6, with D perhaps assigned TRBD1 or TRBD2 (6 bases each). This receptor was taken from a young man in good health. Some clones in this sample may be carry-over from other donors' samples. Material for sequencing was naive CD4+ T cells from PBMCs. Noted subset: CD45RA+ positively selected. DNA of the CDR3: TGTGCCAGCAGGACAAAGGGGGGCTCCTACAATGAGCAGTTCTTC. This codes for CASRTKGGSYNEQFF.